Listed here are 27 T cell receptor beta chains from one sample, sequenced in a study of blood T cell repertoires in COVID-19. Generated by immunoSEQ multiplex PCR, the TCRdb table keeps only in-frame clones and is missing some. The table records around 100,000 clones, approximately 85% of them present only once. The sequencing sample was made of peripheral blood. These receptors originate from a man aged 40-50 years with active or convalescent COVID-19.

The chain couples TRBV4-2 to TRBJ1-2; D not certain. V shed 0 bases and J shed 8 bases, with 25 bases lying between them. From germline, CDR1 is LGHNA and CDR2 YNFKEQ. The CDR3 has 18 residues. CDR3 sequence reads: CASSQEPGLIGSVNGYTF. DNA for the CDR3: TGTGCCAGCAGCCAAGAACCAGGCCTAATCGGCTCGGTGAACGGCTACACCTTC.

This clone was counted only a few times. The V gene is TRBV21-1, the J gene TRBJ2-5; the table's TRBD1 call for D was not verified on the DNA. TRBV21-1 is termed a pseudogene. The CDR3 is 16 amino acids. CDR3 in DNA: TGTGCCAGCAGCGTTTCCCTCAGGGGGCGCGGGGAGACCCAGTACTTC. Translation gives CASSVSLRGRGETQYF.

Concerning this clone itself: Other DNA sequences in the sample encode the same CDR3. CDR3 amino acids: CASSIRDRYEQYF. DNA for the CDR3: TGTGCCAGTAGTATTAGGGACAGGTACGAGCAGTACTTC. The chain combines TRBV19 with TRBJ2-7, with TRBD1 matching over 8 bases. This CDR3 spans 13 amino acids. Per the germline V gene, CDR1 is LNHDA and CDR2 is SQIVND (reference sequence). With 3 bases clipped from V and 4 bases from J, the junction kept 2 bases outside the gene matches.

The chain employs TRBV20-1 and TRBJ1-5, with D perhaps TRBD1 (6 bases). Germline V lookup: CDR1 DFQATT, CDR2 SNEGSKA (reference sequence). Trimming left V 3 bases short and J 0 bases short, with 12 bases between. The CDR3 loop spans 15 amino acids. The CDR3 spells CSASRDTNSNQPQHF. CDR3 DNA: TGCAGTGCTAGTAGGGACACAAATAGCAATCAGCCCCAGCATTTT.

This clone was seen a few times. The genes are TRBV3-1 (or the pseudogene TRBV3-2) and TRBJ2-3; TRBD2 is a possible D gene (6 bases). Between the trimmed V and J ends, which lost 4 bases and 2 bases, there was a span of 13 bases. CDR3 size: 15 residues. The germline CDR1 and CDR2 sequences are LGHDT and YNNKEL (reference sequence). The CDR3 DNA reads as TGTGCCAGCAGCCCAAGCGGGTCCTACACAGATACGCAGTATTTT. Its protein product is CASSPSGSYTDTQYF.

This rearrangement joins TRBV19 to TRBJ2-1, with D perhaps matching TRBD1 (5 bases). The CDR3 spans 13 residues. CDR1 is LNHDA and CDR2 is SQIVND in the germline V gene (reference sequence). Trimming removed 7 bases from V and 6 bases from J, with 13 bases in between. CDR3 sequence: CASTVRASNEQFF. CDR3 coding DNA: TGTGCCAGTACGGTCAGGGCAAGCAATGAGCAGTTCTTC. Full variable domain (rest looked up from reference TRBV19 and TRBJ2-1): DGGITQSPKYLFRKEGQNVTLSCEQNLNHDAMYWYRQDPGQGLRLIYYSQIVNDFQKGDIAEGYSVSREKKESFPLTVTSAQKNPTAFYLCASTVRASNEQFFGPGTRLTVL.

The chain couples TRBV7-2 to TRBJ1-2; 8 bases are shared with TRBD1. V shed 3 bases, J shed 3 bases, and the junction held 6 bases outside the gene matches. This CDR3 is 15 amino acids long. The germline gives CDR1 SGHTA, CDR2 FQGNSA. The DNA for the CDR3 is TGTGCCAGCAGCTTTGACAGGGGATCACACTATGGCTACACCTTC. It specifies CASSFDRGSHYGYTF.

V usage is TRBV2 and J usage is TRBJ1-1; the D gene is possibly TRBD1 (5 bases). V shed 6 bases and J shed 1 base, with 9 bases lying between them. This CDR3 is 13 amino acids long. Germline V gene lookup returns CDR1 SNHLY and CDR2 FYNNEI. CDR3 nucleotides: TGTGCCAGCAGGCGGGGCTCGAACACTGAAGCTTTCTTT. Amino acids: CASRRGSNTEAFF.

The rearrangement links TRBV7-2 to TRBJ2-1, with D perhaps matching TRBD2 (5 bases). The CDR3 covers 15 residues. Per the germline V gene, CDR1 is SGHTA and CDR2 is FQGNSA. V shed 2 bases and J shed 0 bases, with 8 bases lying between them. The CDR3 here is CASSLQRSSYNEQFF. CDR3 bases: TGTGCCAGCAGCTTACAGCGGTCCTCCTACAATGAGCAGTTCTTC.

This chain joins TRBV6-1 and TRBJ1-6; no clear D gene. Trimming cost V 0 bases and J 0 bases, with 6 bases left between them. CDR1 and CDR2 (germline): MNHNS, SASEGT. This CDR3 is 16 amino acids long. The DNA for the CDR3 is TGTGCCAGCAGTGAAGCGAGGGCCTCCTATAATTCACCCCTCCACTTT. Translated, it gives CASSEARASYNSPLHF.

This clone was counted a single time. This chain connects TRBV10-3 to TRBJ2-7; no clear D. Trimming took 5 bases from V and 7 from J, leaving 18 bases between them. Per germline, CDR1 ENHRY and CDR2 SYGVKD. This CDR3 has 14 amino acids. For the CDR3, the DNA is TGTGCCATCAGTCTACTAACCGGTAGTTCGGAGCAGTACTTC. It yields the protein CAISLLTGSSEQYF.

J is TRBJ2-1 and V is TRBV19; the match to TRBD2 covers 11 bases. CDR1 and CDR2 from the germline V gene are LNHDA and SQIVND (reference sequence). CDR3 size: 16 residues. The trim removed 6 bases at V and 4 bases at J, leaving 8 bases unmatched. CDR3: CASSDLSGGDYNEQFF. The DNA of the CDR3 is TGTGCCAGTAGCGATCTTAGCGGGGGGGATTACAATGAGCAGTTCTTC.

V is TRBV27 and J is TRBJ2-7, with D possibly being TRBD1 (6 bases). The CDR3 consists of 13 residues. Germline CDR1 and CDR2: MNHEY and SMNVEV (reference sequence). Trimming shortened V by 6 bases and J by 3 bases, and 12 bases separated the two germline ends. The CDR3 sequence: CASSKGHGYEQYF. In DNA, the CDR3 is TGTGCCAGCAGCAAGGGACATGGCTACGAGCAGTACTTC.

V is TRBV4-2 and J is TRBJ1-2; D not resolved. Germline V gene sequence: CDR1 LGHNA, CDR2 YNFKEQ. V was cut by 3 bases and J by 0 bases, with 11 bases left in between. This CDR3 has 15 residues. CDR3 in DNA: TGTGCCAGCAGCCAGACTGACGTCACTAACTATGGCTACACCTTC. Encoded protein: CASSQTDVTNYGYTF.

The chain employs TRBV30 and TRBJ2-7, with D possibly being TRBD2 (6 bases). Trimming pared 2 bases from V and 5 bases from J, leaving 16 bases between. CDR1 is GTSNPN and CDR2 is SVGIG in the germline V gene (reference sequence). The CDR3 consists of 14 residues. CDR3 DNA sequence: TGTGCCTGGAGTCACAAAGGCGGGAAGAACGAGCAGTACTTC. This sequence encodes CAWSHKGGKNEQYF.

V and J are TRBV9 and TRBJ2-2, with 8 bases that match TRBD1. Trimming removed 4 bases from V and 5 bases from J; junction bases left unmatched: 7. This CDR3 is built from 15 residues. Germline V gene sequence: CDR1 SGDLS, CDR2 YYNGEE. CDR3 in DNA: TGTGCCAGCAGCCTGACAGGGGCCGGGACCGGGGAGCTGTTTTTT. It encodes CASSLTGAGTGELFF.

The chain employs TRBV9 and TRBJ1-1, with D perhaps matching TRBD1 (6 bases). Per the germline V gene, CDR1 is SGDLS and CDR2 is YYNGEE. V gave up 7 bases and J gave up 10 bases, with 17 bases separating them. The CDR3 totals 12 residues. The CDR3 nucleotides are TGTGCCAGCTCAGGGGAGGGAAGGGGAGCTTTCTTT. It translates to CASSGEGRGAFF.

This clone was seen once. This chain links TRBV5-1 with TRBJ1-1; no clear D. Between the trimmed V and J ends, which lost 2 bases and 0 bases, there was a span of 8 bases. This CDR3 is built from 14 residues. In germline, CDR1 is SGHRS, CDR2 YFSETQ. This chain's CDR3 is CASSFLGLNTEAFF. The CDR3 nucleotides read TGCGCCAGCAGCTTTCTGGGCCTGAACACTGAAGCTTTCTTT.

This chain uses TRBV27 with TRBJ1-5, with TRBD1 matching 9 bases. The CDR3 spans 16 residues. The V gene's germline CDR1 is MNHEY and CDR2 SMNVEV (reference sequence). Unmatched junction bases numbered 7, after V lost 5 bases and J lost 2 bases. Here the CDR3 reads CASSARDRVGNQPQHF. Written as DNA, the CDR3 is TGTGCCAGCAGTGCCCGGGACAGGGTTGGCAATCAGCCCCAGCATTTT.

The J gene is TRBJ1-4, the V gene TRBV19, with TRBD1 identical over 9 bases. CDR1 is LNHDA, CDR2 SQIVND, per germline (reference sequence). The CDR3 length is 14 residues. V lost 4 bases to trimming and J lost 9 bases; unmatched junction nucleotides: 6. In nucleotides, the CDR3 is TGTGCCAGTAGTACCCGGGGGACAGGGAAAAAACTGTTTTTT. Encoded protein: CASSTRGTGKKLFF.

The V call is TRBV5-1, the J call TRBJ2-7, with a possible D match to TRBD2 (6 bases). Germline CDR1 is SGHRS and CDR2 is YFSETQ. The CDR3 has 14 amino acids. V lost 6 bases, J lost 2 bases, and 15 bases lay in between. The CDR3, as DNA: TGCGCCAGCACAGACCGGGGGACCCCCTACGAGCAGTACTTC. Its translation is CASTDRGTPYEQYF.

The chain links TRBV18 to TRBJ2-3, with D possibly being TRBD1 (5 bases). Germline V gives CDR1 KGHSH, CDR2 LQKENI. Trimming stripped 2 bases from V and 0 bases from J, with 9 bases between. The CDR3 sequence is 15 residues long. The CDR3, as DNA: TGTGCCAGCTCACCATTGACAGCCAGCACAGATACGCAGTATTTT. It yields the protein CASSPLTASTDTQYF. The variable domain in full, with the rest retrieved from reference TRBV18 and TRBJ2-3, is NAGVMQNPRHLVRRRGQEARLRCSPMKGHSHVYWYRQLPEEGLKFMVYLQKENIIDESGMPKERFSAEFPKEGPSILRIQQVVRGDSAAYFCASSPLTASTDTQYFGPGTRLTVL.

This clone turned up a few times. The rearrangement joins TRBV5-4 to TRBJ2-7; D may be TRBD1 (6 bases). The CDR3 has 14 residues. CDR1 is SGHNT and CDR2 is YYREEE in the germline V gene (reference sequence). The ends were cut back, 2 bases at V and 6 bases at J, with 15 bases in the middle. CDR3 loop: CASSFSRGFGEQYF. The CDR3 DNA is TGTGCCAGCAGCTTTAGCAGGGGCTTTGGCGAGCAGTACTTC.

V is TRBV4-3 and J is TRBJ2-5, with 16 nucleotides matching TRBD2. The CDR3 is 17 residues long. Looked up from germline, CDR1 is LGHNA and CDR2 is YSLEER. J was trimmed by 4 bases and V by 4 bases; bases with no gene match: 6. Here the CDR3 reads CASSPGTSGGARETQYF. The CDR3, as DNA: TGCGCCAGCAGCCCTGGGACTAGCGGGGGGGCCAGAGAGACCCAGTACTTC.

The chain combines TRBV4-1 with TRBJ2-5; no clear D gene. Trimming removed 0 bases from V and 5 bases from J, with 10 bases in between. CDR1 is MGHRA and CDR2 is YSYEKL in the germline V gene. This CDR3 contains 14 residues. CDR3 sequence: CASSQERFTETQYF. Here the CDR3 DNA reads TGCGCCAGCAGCCAAGAGCGGTTCACGGAGACCCAGTACTTC.

The rearrangement links TRBV11-3 to TRBJ2-1; 8 nucleotides match TRBD2. The CDR3 is 16 residues long. The ends lost 3 bases at V and 0 bases at J; junction bases unmatched: 4. Germline CDR1 SGHNT, CDR2 YENEEA. Here the CDR3 DNA reads TGTGCCAGCAGCTTTCGGGGGGGGCTCTCCTACAATGAGCAGTTCTTC. Its protein product is CASSFRGGLSYNEQFF.

This sequence joins TRBV5-4 and TRBJ1-1, with TRBD1 matching 7 bases. Trimming at V came to 0 bases and at J to 6 bases, leaving 8 bases not matched to a gene. CDR1 SGHNT and CDR2 YYREEE come from the germline V gene (reference sequence). CDR3 length equals 15 residues. The CDR3 spells CASSLDSDRVSEAFF. CDR3 DNA: TGTGCCAGCAGCTTGGATTCCGACAGGGTGTCTGAAGCTTTCTTT.